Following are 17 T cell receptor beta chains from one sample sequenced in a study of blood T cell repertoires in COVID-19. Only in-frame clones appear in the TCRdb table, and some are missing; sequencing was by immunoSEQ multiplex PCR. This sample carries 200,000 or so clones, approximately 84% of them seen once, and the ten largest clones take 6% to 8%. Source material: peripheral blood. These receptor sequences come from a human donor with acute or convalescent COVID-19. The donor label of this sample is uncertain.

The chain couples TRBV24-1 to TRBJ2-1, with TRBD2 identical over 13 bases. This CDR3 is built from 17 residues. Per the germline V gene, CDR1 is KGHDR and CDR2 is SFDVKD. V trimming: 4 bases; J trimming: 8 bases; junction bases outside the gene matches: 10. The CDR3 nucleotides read TGTGCCACCAGTGACCGTACTAGCGGGAGGGCCTTGGATGAGCAGTTCTTC. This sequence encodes CATSDRTSGRALDEQFF.

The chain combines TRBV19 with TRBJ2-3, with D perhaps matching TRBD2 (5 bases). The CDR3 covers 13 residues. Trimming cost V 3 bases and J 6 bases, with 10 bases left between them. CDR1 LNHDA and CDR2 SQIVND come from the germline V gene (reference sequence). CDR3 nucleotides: TGTGCCAGTAGTATGACCCGAGGGGATACGCAGTATTTT. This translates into CASSMTRGDTQYF.

The CDR3 spells CASSFRVLREQYF. Written as DNA, the CDR3 is TGTGCCAGCAGCTTCCGGGTCCTTCGCGAGCAGTACTTC. The chain couples TRBV12-3 or TRBV12-4 to TRBJ2-7; D not resolved. V dropped 6 bases and J dropped 6 bases, with 15 bases sitting between them. This CDR3 contains 13 residues.

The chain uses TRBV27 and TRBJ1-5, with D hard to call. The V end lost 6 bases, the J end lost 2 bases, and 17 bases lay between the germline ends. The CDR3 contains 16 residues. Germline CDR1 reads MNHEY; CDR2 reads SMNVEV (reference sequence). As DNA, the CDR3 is TGTGCCAGCAGGAGCGGGGTAAAAACGGGCAATCAGCCCCAGCATTTT. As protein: CASRSGVKTGNQPQHF.

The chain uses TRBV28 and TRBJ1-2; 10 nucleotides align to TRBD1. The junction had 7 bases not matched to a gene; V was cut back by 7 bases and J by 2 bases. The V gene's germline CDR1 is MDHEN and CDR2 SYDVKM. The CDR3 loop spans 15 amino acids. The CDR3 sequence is CASTPTGQGNYGYTF. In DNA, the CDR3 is TGTGCCAGCACCCCGACGGGACAGGGGAACTATGGCTACACCTTC.

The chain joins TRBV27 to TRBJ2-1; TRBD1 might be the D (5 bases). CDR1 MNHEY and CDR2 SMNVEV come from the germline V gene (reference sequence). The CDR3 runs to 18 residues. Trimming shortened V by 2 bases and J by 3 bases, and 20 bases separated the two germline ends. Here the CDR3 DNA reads TGTGCCAGCAGTTTACGGCCCCAGGGCTCCCCTTACTACAATGAGCAGTTCTTC. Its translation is CASSLRPQGSPYYNEQFF.

This CDR3 is CASSLQGTYEQYF. In DNA, the CDR3 is TGTGCCAGCAGCTTGCAGGGCACCTACGAGCAGTACTTC. This chain joins TRBV5-4 and TRBJ2-7; D may be TRBD1 (5 bases). The CDR3 is 13 residues long. V lost 1 base, J lost 2 bases, and 7 bases lay in between. The germline V gene encodes CDR1 SGHNT and CDR2 YYREEE (reference sequence).

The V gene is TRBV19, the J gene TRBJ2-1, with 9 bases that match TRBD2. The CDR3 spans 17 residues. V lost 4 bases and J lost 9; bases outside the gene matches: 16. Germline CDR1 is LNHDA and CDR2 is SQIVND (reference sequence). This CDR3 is CASSTLVGSGRIREQFF. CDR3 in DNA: TGTGCCAGTAGTACCCTCGTGGGTAGCGGGAGAATTCGTGAGCAGTTCTTC.

CDR3 nucleotides: TGTGCCAGCAGCAACCGAGATACAGGGTTGATCCTCAACTATGGCTACACCTTC. It codes for CASSNRDTGLILNYGYTF. J is TRBJ1-2 and V is TRBV5-4, with D possibly being TRBD1 (6 bases). Trimming stripped 4 bases from V and 2 bases from J, with 24 bases between. CDR3 size: 18 residues. Germline V CDR1 and CDR2: SGHNT, YYREEE (reference sequence).

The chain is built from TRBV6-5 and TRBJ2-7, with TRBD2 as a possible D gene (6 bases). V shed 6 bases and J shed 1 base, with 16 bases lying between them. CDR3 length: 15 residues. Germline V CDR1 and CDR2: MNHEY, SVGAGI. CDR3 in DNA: TGTGCCAGCAGCAGACTAGGAAGCCAGTCCTACGAGCAGTACTTC. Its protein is CASSRLGSQSYEQYF.

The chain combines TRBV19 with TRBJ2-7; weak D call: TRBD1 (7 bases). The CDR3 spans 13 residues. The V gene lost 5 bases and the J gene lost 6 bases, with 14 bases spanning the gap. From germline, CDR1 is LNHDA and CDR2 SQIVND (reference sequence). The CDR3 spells CASSFTQGGEQYF. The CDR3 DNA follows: TGTGCCAGTAGTTTCACCCAGGGGGGCGAGCAGTACTTC.

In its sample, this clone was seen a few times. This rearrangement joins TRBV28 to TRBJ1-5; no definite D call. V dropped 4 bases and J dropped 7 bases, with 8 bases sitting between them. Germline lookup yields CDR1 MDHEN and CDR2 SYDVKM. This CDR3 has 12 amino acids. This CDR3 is CASSSAGQPQHF. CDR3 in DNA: TGTGCCAGCAGTTCCGCCGGGCAGCCCCAGCATTTT.

CDR3 loop: CAQSDEQFF. CDR3 DNA: TGTGCGCAATCAGATGAGCAGTTCTTC. The chain joins TRBV6-7 to TRBJ2-1; D remains unclear. TRBV6-7 has ORF status, its function being uncertain. The CDR3 extends over 9 amino acids.

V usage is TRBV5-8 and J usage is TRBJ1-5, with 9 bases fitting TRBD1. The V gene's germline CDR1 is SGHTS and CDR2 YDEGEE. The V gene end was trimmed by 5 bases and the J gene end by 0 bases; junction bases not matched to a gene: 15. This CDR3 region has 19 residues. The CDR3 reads CASRPPFGQGKGSNQPQHF. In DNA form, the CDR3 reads TGTGCCAGCAGACCTCCCTTTGGACAGGGGAAGGGTAGCAATCAGCCCCAGCATTTT.

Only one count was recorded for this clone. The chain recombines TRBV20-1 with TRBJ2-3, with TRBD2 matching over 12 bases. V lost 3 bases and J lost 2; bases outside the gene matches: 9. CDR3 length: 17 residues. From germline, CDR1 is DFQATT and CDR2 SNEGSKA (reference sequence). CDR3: CSASSWTSGIFTDTQYF. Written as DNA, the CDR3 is TGCAGTGCTAGTTCATGGACTAGCGGGATTTTCACAGATACGCAGTATTTT.

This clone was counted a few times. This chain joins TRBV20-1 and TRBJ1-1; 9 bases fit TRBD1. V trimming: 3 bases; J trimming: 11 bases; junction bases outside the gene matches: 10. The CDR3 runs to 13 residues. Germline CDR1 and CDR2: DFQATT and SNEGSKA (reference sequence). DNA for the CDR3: TGCAGTGCTAGTTCCGACAGGGGGTACGGGGCTTTCTTT. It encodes CSASSDRGYGAFF.

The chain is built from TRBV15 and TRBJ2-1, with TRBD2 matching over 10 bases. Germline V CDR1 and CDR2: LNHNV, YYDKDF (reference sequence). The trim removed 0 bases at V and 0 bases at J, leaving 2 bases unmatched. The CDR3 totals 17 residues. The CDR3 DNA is TGTGCCACCAGCAGAGACCTAGCGGGGGCCTCCTACAATGAGCAGTTCTTC. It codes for CATSRDLAGASYNEQFF.